This T cell receptor (beta chain) was recovered during a study of shared clonotypes between healthy human individuals. Study context: Ranging from 18 to 49 in age, donors were two women and three men.

At a deep level, the assay was run. Sequencing of unsorted PBMC DNA was carried out using ten immunoSEQ deep assay plates. The table came from immunoSEQ multiplex PCR; TCRdb's copy has only in-frame clones and leaves some out. Seen here are about 450,000 clones, roughly 77% observed once, and the top ten hold around 13%. The CDR3 consists of 15 residues. The germline V gene encodes CDR1 MNHNS and CDR2 SASEGT. J lost 7 bases, V lost 5 bases, and 11 bases had no gene match. Donors comprised only Caucasian adults living in Nashville, Tennessee. The clonotype originates from a woman in her 40s in good health. Some clones in this sample may be carry-over from other donors' samples. What was sequenced was PBMCs. The chain couples TRBV6-1 to TRBJ1-1; 9 bases fit TRBD1. For the CDR3, the DNA is TGTGCCAGCAGTAAAAATCCGGGACAGGGAGTTGAAGCTTTCTTT. Translation gives CASSKNPGQGVEAFF.